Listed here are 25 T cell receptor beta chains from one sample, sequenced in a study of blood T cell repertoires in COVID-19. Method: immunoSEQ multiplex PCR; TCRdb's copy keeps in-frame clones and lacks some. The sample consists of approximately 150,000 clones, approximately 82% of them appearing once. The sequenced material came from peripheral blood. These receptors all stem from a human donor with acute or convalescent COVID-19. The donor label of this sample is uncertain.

As DNA, the CDR3 is TGTGCCAGCAGCAGGGACACCCTCTCCAATGAGCAGTTCTTC. Translated, it gives CASSRDTLSNEQFF. The chain joins TRBV7-9 to TRBJ2-1; D might be TRBD1 (6 bases). V lost 5 bases, J lost 6 bases, and 14 bases lay in between. Germline loops: CDR1 SEHNR, CDR2 FQNEAQ (reference sequence). This CDR3 has 14 residues.

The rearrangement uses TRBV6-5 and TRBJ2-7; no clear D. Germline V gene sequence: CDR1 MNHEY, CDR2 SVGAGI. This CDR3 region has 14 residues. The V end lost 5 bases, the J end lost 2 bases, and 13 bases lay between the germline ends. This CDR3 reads CASSRVDETYEQYF. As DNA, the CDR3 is TGTGCCAGCAGTCGCGTTGATGAGACCTACGAGCAGTACTTC.

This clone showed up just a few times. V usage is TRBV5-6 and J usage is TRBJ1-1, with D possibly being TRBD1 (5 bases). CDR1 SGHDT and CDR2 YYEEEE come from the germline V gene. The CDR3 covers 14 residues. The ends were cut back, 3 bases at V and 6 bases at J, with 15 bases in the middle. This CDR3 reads CASSSNQGIAEAFF. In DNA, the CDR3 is TGTGCCAGCAGCTCCAATCAGGGAATAGCTGAAGCTTTCTTT.

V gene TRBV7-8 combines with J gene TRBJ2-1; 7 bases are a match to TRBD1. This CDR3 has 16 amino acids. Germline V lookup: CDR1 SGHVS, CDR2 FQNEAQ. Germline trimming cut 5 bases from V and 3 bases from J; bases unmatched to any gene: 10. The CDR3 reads CASSPGQAHLYNEQFF. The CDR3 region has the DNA TGTGCCAGCAGCCCCGGACAGGCCCACCTCTACAATGAGCAGTTCTTC.

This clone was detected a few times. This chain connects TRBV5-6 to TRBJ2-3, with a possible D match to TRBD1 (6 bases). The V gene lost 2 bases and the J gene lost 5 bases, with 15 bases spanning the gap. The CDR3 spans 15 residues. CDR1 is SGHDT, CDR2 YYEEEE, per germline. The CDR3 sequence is CASSFSSGVGDTQYF. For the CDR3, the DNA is TGTGCCAGCAGCTTTTCCTCAGGGGTGGGAGATACGCAGTATTTT.

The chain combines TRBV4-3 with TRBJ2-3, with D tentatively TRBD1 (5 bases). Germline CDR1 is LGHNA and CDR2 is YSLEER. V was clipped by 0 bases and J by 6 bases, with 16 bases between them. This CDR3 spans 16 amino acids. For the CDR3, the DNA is TGCGCCAGCAGCCAAGATTCGGCGGCTAGGGGTGATACGCAGTATTTT. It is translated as CASSQDSAARGDTQYF.

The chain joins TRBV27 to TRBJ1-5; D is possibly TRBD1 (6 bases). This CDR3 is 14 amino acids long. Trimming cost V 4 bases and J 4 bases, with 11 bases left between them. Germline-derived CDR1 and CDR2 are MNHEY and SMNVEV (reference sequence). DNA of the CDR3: TGTGCCAGCAGTTCCGGGACAAGTAATCAGCCCCAGCATTTT. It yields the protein CASSSGTSNQPQHF.

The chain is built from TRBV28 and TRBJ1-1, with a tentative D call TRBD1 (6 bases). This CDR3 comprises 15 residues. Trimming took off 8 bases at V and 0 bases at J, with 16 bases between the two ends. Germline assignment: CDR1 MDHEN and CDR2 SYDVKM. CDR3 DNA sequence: TGTGCCAGCTTCACAGGGATCGGGGTGAACACTGAAGCTTTCTTT. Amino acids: CASFTGIGVNTEAFF.

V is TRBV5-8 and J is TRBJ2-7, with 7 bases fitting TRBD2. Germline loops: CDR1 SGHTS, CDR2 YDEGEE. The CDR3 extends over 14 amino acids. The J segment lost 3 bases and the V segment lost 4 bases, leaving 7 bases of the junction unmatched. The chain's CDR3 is CASSPAGFHYEQYF. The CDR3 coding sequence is TGTGCCAGCAGCCCAGCGGGGTTTCACTACGAGCAGTACTTC.

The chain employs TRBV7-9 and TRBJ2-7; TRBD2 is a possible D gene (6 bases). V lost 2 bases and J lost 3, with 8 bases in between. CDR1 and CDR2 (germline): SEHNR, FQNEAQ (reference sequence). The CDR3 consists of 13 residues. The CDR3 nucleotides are TGTGCCAGCAGCTTACGGGGGAACTACGAGCAGTACTTC. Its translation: CASSLRGNYEQYF. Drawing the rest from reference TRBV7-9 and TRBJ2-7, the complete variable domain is DTGVSQNPRHKITKRGQNVTFRCDPISEHNRLYWYRQTLGQGPEFLTYFQNEAQLEKSRLLSDRFSAERPKGSFSTLEIQRTEQGDSAMYLCASSLRGNYEQYFGPGTRLTVT.

CDR3 coding DNA: TGCAGCGTTTGGGGACACCCTTCCTACAATGAGCAGTTCTTC. Translated, it gives CSVWGHPSYNEQFF. This chain links TRBV29-1 with TRBJ2-1; possible D gene TRBD1, 6 bases. This CDR3 has 14 amino acids. V was shortened by 5 bases and J by 1 base, with 12 bases between the two germline ends. Germline V CDR1 and CDR2: SQVTM, ANQGSEA.

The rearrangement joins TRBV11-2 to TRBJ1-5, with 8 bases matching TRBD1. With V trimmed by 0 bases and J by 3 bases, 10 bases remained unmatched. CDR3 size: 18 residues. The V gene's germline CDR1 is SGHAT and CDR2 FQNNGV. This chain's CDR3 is CASSLDPFGQGVNQPQHF. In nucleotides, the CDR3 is TGTGCCAGCAGCTTAGACCCCTTCGGACAGGGTGTCAATCAGCCCCAGCATTTT.

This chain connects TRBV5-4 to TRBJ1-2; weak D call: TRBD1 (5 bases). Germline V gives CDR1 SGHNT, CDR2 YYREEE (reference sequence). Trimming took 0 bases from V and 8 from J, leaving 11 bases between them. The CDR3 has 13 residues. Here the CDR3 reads CASSLAGIRGYTF. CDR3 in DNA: TGTGCCAGCAGCTTGGCAGGGATTCGGGGCTACACCTTC.

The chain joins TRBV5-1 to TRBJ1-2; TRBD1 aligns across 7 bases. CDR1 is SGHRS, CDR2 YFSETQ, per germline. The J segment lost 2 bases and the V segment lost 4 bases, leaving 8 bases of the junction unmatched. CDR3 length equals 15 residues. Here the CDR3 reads CASSPPGTVNYGYTF. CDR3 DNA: TGCGCCAGCAGCCCTCCCGGGACAGTGAACTATGGCTACACCTTC.

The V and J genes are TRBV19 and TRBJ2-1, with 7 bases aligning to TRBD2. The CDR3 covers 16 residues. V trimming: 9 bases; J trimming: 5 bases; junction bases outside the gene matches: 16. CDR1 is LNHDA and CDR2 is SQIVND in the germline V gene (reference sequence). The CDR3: CASRDWGGGEHNEQFF. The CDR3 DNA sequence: TGTGCCAGCAGGGATTGGGGGGGAGGTGAACACAATGAGCAGTTCTTC.

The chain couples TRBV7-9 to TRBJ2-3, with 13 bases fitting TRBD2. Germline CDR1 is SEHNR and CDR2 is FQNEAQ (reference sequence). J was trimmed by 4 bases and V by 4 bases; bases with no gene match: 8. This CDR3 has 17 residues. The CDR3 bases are TGTGCCAGCAGCTCCCGGACTAGCGGGGGCCAGCCAGATACGCAGTATTTT. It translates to CASSSRTSGGQPDTQYF.

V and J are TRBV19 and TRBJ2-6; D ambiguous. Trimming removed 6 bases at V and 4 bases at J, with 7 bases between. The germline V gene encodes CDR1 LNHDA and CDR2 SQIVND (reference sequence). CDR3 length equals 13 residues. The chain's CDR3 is CASSIQGANVLTF. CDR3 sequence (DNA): TGTGCCAGTAGCATTCAAGGGGCCAACGTCCTGACTTTC.

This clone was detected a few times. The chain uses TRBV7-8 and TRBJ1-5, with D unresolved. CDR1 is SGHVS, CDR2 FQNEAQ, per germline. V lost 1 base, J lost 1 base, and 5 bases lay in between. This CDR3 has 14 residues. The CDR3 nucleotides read TGTGCCAGCAGCTTAGGGGCAAGCAATCAGCCCCAGCATTTT. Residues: CASSLGASNQPQHF. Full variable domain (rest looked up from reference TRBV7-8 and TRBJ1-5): GAGVSQSPRYKVAKRGQDVALRCDPISGHVSLFWYQQALGQGPEFLTYFQNEAQLDKSGLPSDRFFAERPEGSVSTLKIQRTQQEDSAVYLCASSLGASNQPQHFGDGTRLSIL.

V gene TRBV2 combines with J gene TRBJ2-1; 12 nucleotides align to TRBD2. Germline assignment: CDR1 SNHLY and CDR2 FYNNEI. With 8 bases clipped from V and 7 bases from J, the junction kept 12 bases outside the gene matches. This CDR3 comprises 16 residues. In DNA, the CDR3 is TGTGCCAGCCGGGGAAAGACTAGCGGGGGTCCTAATGAGCAGTTCTTC. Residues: CASRGKTSGGPNEQFF.

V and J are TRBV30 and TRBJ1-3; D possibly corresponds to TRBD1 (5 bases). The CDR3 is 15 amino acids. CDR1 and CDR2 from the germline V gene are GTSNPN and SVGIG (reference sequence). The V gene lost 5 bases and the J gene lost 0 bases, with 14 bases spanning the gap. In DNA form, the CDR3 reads TGTGCCTGGGGGACTGGGGGATTCTCTGGAAACACCATATATTTT. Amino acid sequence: CAWGTGGFSGNTIYF.

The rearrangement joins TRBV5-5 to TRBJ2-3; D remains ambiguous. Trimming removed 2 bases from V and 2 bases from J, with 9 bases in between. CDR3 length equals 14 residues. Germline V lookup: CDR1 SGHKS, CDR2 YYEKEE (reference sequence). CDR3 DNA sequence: TGTGCCAGCAGCTTAAGTAGAGACACAGATACGCAGTATTTT. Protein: CASSLSRDTDTQYF.

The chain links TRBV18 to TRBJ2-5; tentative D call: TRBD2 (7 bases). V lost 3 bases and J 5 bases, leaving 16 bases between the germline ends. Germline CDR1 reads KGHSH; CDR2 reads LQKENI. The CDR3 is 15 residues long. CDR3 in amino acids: CASSPPTGGRETQYF. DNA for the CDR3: TGTGCCAGCTCACCGCCTACGGGGGGCCGGGAGACCCAGTACTTC.

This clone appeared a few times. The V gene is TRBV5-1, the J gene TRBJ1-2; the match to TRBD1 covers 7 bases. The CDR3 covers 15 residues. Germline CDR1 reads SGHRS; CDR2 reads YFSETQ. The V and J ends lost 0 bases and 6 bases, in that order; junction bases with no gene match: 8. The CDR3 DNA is TGCGCCAGCAGCTTGGCTGGTGACAGGGTGGATGGCTACACCTTC. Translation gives CASSLAGDRVDGYTF.

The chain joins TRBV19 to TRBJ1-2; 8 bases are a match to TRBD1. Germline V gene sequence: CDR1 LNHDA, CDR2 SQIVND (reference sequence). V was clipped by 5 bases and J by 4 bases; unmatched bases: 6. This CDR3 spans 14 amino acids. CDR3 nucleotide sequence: TGTGCCAGTAGTCTCCCCGACAGGGGCTATGGCTACACCTTC. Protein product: CASSLPDRGYGYTF.

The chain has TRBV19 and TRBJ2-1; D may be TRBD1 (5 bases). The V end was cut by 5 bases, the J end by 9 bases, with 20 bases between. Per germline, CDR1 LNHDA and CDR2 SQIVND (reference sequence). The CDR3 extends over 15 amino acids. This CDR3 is CASSVGTGQWFEQFF. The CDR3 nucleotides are TGTGCCAGTAGTGTCGGCACAGGTCAGTGGTTTGAGCAGTTCTTC.